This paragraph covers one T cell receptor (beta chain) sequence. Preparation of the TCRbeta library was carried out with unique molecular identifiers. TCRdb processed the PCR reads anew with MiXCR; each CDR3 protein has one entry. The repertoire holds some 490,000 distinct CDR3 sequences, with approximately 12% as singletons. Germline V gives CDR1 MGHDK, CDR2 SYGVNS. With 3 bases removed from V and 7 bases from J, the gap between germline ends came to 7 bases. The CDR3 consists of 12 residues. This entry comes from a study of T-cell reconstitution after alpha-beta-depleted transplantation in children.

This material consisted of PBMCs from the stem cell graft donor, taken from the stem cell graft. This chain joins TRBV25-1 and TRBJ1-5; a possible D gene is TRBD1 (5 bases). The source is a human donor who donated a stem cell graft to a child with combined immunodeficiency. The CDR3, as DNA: TGTGCCAGCAGTGAGGGGGGGCAGCCCCAGCATTTT. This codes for CASSEGGQPQHF.